Listed below are T cell receptor beta chains from one sample, sequenced in a study of blood T cells in healthy people across ages. MiXCR, run by TCRdb on the 5' RACE reads, gives a single entry per CDR3 protein. The sample carries under 1,000,000 distinct CDR3 sequences, about 47% recorded once. The sample was blood. The source is an older man in good health. The CDR3 runs from the conserved cysteine through the conserved F or W. Fields, in order: J gene, D gene, V gene, CDR3 length, clone size, CDR3 protein, CDR3 DNA. D genes are given only for firm matches. Rows give clone size only sometimes, using once, few, many, or a class for an expanded clone.

>TRBJ2-7|.|TRBV29-1|12|few
CSVVVRSLEQYF
TGCAGCGTTGTAGTTAGATCTCTAGAGCAGTACTTC
>TRBJ1-2|.|TRBV5-1|15|.
CASSYSGTQEDGYTF
TGCGCCAGCAGCTATTCCGGGACCCAGGAGGATGGCTACACCTTC
>TRBJ2-5|.|TRBV30|12|.
CVWTRDSNEQYF
TGTGTCTGGACCCGGGACTCGAATGAGCAGTACTTC
>TRBJ2-7|.|TRBV6-2/TRBV6-3|11|.
CASGFYYEQYF
TGTGCCAGTGGATTCTACTACGAGCAGTACTTC
>TRBJ2-1|.|TRBV20-1|15|.
CSARVASRSRNEQFF
TGCAGTGCTAGAGTAGCTAGTAGGTCGAGGAATGAGCAGTTCTTC
>TRBJ2-7|.|TRBV4-2|15|few
CASSLVEGSSYEQYF
TGTGCCAGCAGCTTAGTAGAGGGTAGCTCCTACGAGCAGTACTTC
>TRBJ1-2|.|TRBV12-3/TRBV12-4|13|few
CASSLMVMGGYTF
TGTGCCAGCAGTTTAATGGTGATGGGTGGCTACACCTTC
>TRBJ2-5|TRBD2|TRBV14|16|many
CASSPMALAGSETQYF
TGTGCCAGCAGCCCGATGGCCCTAGCGGGATCAGAGACCCAGTACTTC
>TRBJ2-7|TRBD2|TRBV28|15|.
CASRATSGDSYEQYF
TGTGCCAGCAGGGCGACTAGCGGGGACTCCTACGAGCAGTACTTC
>TRBJ2-1|.|TRBV20-1|14|.
CSARYRQGLGEQFF
TGCAGTGCTAGATATCGGCAGGGGCTCGGTGAGCAGTTCTTC
>TRBJ2-2|TRBD2|TRBV4-3|18|.
CASSQGLGTSGRTGELFF
TGCGCCAGCAGCCAGGGTCTCGGGACTAGCGGGAGAACCGGGGAGCTGTTTTTT
>TRBJ2-3|.|TRBV5-1|15|few
CASSLDDPSADTQYF
TGCGCCAGCAGCTTGGACGACCCTAGCGCAGATACGCAGTATTTT
>TRBJ1-2|TRBD1|TRBV5-1|15|once
CASSRDRGANYGYTF
TGCGCCAGCAGCCGCGACAGGGGCGCTAACTATGGCTACACCTTC
>TRBJ2-3|.|TRBV4-3|14|.
CASSQEVIGDTQYF
TGCGCCAGCAGCCAAGAAGTCATAGGAGATACGCAGTATTTT
>TRBJ2-7|TRBD1|TRBV5-6|14|many
CASSKGQGGYEQYF
TGTGCCAGCAGCAAGGGACAGGGGGGCTACGAGCAGTACTTC
>TRBJ1-1|.|TRBV20-1|12|.
CSATDGYTEAFF
TGCAGTGCCACGGACGGATACACTGAAGCTTTCTTT
>TRBJ2-2|TRBD2|TRBV28|16|.
CASTTTSGSRTGELFF
TGTGCCAGCACCACGACTAGCGGGAGTCGAACCGGGGAGCTGTTTTTT
>TRBJ1-4|TRBD1|TRBV4-1|17|.
CASSPQGEGFFQEKLFF
TGCGCCAGCAGCCCACAGGGGGAAGGATTTTTTCAAGAAAAACTGTTTTTT
>TRBJ2-1|.|TRBV3-1|12|.
CASSQNIYEQFF
TGTGCCAGCAGCCAAAATATCTACGAGCAGTTCTTC
>TRBJ2-6|TRBD1|TRBV9|19|.
CASSVGPPGGLTGANVLTF
TGTGCCAGCAGCGTAGGGCCCCCAGGGGGCTTAACTGGGGCCAACGTCCTGACTTTC
>TRBJ2-7|.|TRBV28|14|.
CASSPSLQGTKQYF
TGTGCCAGCAGTCCGTCCCTTCAGGGTACTAAGCAGTACTTC
>TRBJ2-7|.|TRBV9|14|.
CASSASIVGLEQYF
TGTGCCAGCAGCGCCTCCATTGTGGGTCTCGAGCAGTACTTC
>TRBJ2-4|.|TRBV29-1|12|once
CSVRGGGNIQYF
TGCAGCGTTCGCGGGGGCGGGAACATTCAGTACTTC
>TRBJ1-1|.|TRBV4-1|15|.
CASSQGVPARTEAFF
TGCGCCAGCAGCCAGGGGGTTCCAGCTCGCACTGAAGCTTTCTTT
>TRBJ2-1|TRBD1|TRBV12-3/TRBV12-4|17|few
CASSHFSMTGESNEQFF
TGTGCCAGCAGTCACTTTAGCATGACAGGGGAAAGCAATGAGCAGTTCTTC
>TRBJ1-5|TRBD1|TRBV3-1|17|.
CASSQRLGQGGNQPQHF
TGTGCCAGCAGCCAGAGGTTAGGACAGGGGGGCAATCAGCCCCAGCATTTT
>TRBJ1-2|.|TRBV12-3/TRBV12-4|13|.
CASSGDPLRGYTF
TGTGCCAGCAGTGGGGACCCTCTCCGAGGCTACACCTTC
>TRBJ2-1|TRBD2|TRBV11-3|16|few
CASSLLLAGGRNEQFF
TGTGCCAGCAGCTTGTTGCTAGCGGGAGGCCGCAATGAGCAGTTCTTC
>TRBJ2-7|TRBD2|TRBV5-1|16|.
CASSSSGTSGVYEQYF
TGCGCCAGCAGCTCATCCGGGACTAGCGGGGTTTACGAGCAGTACTTC
>TRBJ2-1|TRBD2|TRBV10-3|16|many
CAISDGTSGKYNEQFF
TGTGCCATCAGTGACGGGACTAGCGGAAAGTACAATGAGCAGTTCTTC
>TRBJ2-1|.|TRBV5-4|12|.
CASSSRGGEQFF
TGTGCCAGCAGTTCTCGGGGAGGTGAGCAGTTCTTC
>TRBJ2-3|TRBD2|TRBV20-1|12|few
CSAGGDTDTQYF
TGCAGCGCGGGGGGAGATACAGATACGCAGTATTTT
>TRBJ1-4|.|TRBV14|14|once
CASSLDGSSEKLFF
TGTGCCAGCAGCCTAGACGGGTCGTCGGAAAAACTGTTTTTT
>TRBJ2-5|.|TRBV6-2/TRBV6-3|14|few
CASSPRTTQETQYF
TGTGCCAGCAGTCCTCGGACTACCCAAGAGACCCAGTACTTC
>TRBJ1-1|TRBD1|TRBV6-5|14|.
CASSYGTGVTEAFF
TGTGCCAGCAGTTACGGGACAGGGGTCACTGAAGCTTTCTTT
>TRBJ2-3|TRBD1|TRBV20-1|14|.
CSAGRDRGHYTQYF
TGCAGTGCTGGCCGGGACAGGGGGCACTATACGCAGTATTTT
>TRBJ1-6|.|TRBV5-1|16|few
CASSSDMGTYNSPLHF
TGCGCCAGCAGCTCCGACATGGGGACCTATAATTCACCCCTCCACTTT
>TRBJ1-5|.|TRBV7-9|16|.
CASSLTRDDRNQPQHF
TGTGCCAGCAGCTTAACCCGAGACGATCGCAATCAGCCCCAGCATTTT
>TRBJ2-7|.|TRBV30|13|.
CAWSHGPADEQYF
TGTGCCTGGAGTCATGGCCCTGCGGACGAGCAGTACTTC
>TRBJ1-1|.|TRBV2|14|.
CASRRITGLTEAFF
TGTGCCAGCAGGCGCATCACAGGGTTAACTGAAGCTTTCTTT
>TRBJ2-1|.|TRBV20-1|15|.
CSAEPGLTNSDEQFF
TGCAGTGCTGAGCCGGGACTTACTAATAGCGATGAGCAGTTCTTC
>TRBJ2-7|.|TRBV15|15|few
CATSRDLGGSNEQYF
TGTGCCACCAGCAGAGATCTTGGGGGTTCGAACGAGCAGTACTTC
>TRBJ1-1|TRBD1|TRBV20-1|14|.
CSARPGQVNTEAFF
TGCAGTGCTAGGCCCGGACAGGTGAACACTGAAGCTTTCTTT